The entry that follows covers one T cell receptor beta chain sequence. This CDR3 comprises 13 residues. The germline gives CDR1 SGHAT, CDR2 FQNNGV. With 5 bases clipped from V and 5 bases from J, the junction kept 4 bases outside the gene matches. The study assigned cohorts using participant-reported clinical history. The data were taken from a study of blood T cell repertoires in COVID-19. Looking at the study overall: Donors in the United States, Italy and Spain gave samples during acute or convalescent COVID-19. T cells, B-cell-depleted T cells, or PBMCs provided the cDNA or gDNA that served as material.

Original methodology: Reference gene primer amplification gave nucleated cell count estimates. Profiled with immunoSEQ multiplex PCR; TCRdb holds only in-frame clones, not every one. V and J calls and clone size come straight from that table; D and trimming were deduced from the DNA. The data show fewer than 500,000 clones, around 90% seen once. Sequenced material: PBMCs or T cells enriched from blood (not recorded which). This rearrangement joins TRBV11-2 to TRBJ1-2, with 8 bases aligning to TRBD1. This TCR came from a woman under 30 who had recovered from COVID-19. The CDR3 is CASSDTGGYGYTF. CDR3 nucleotides: TGTGCCAGCAGCGATACAGGGGGGTATGGCTACACCTTC.